This T cell receptor beta chain stems from a study of shared clonotypes between healthy human individuals. Study-wide context: Researchers assigned three CD4 naive, three CD4 memory, two CD8 naive and one CD8 memory plate to each donor. The study, taken as a whole, reports: It was observed that roughly 5.4% of naive CD4 clonotypes were shared across several donors.

As regards this clone: What it binds is not known.

For every subset, genomic DNA was evenly distributed across several immunoSEQ plates. Sequencing was performed with immunoSEQ multiplex PCR; in TCRdb, only in-frame clones are kept and a portion is missing. The sample includes over a million clones, roughly 70% seen only once; the top ten take approximately 1.5%. J lost 1 base, V lost 4 bases, and 2 bases had no gene match. The CDR3 is 15 residues long. In germline, CDR1 is SEHNR, CDR2 FQNEAQ (reference sequence). The chain uses TRBV7-9 and TRBJ2-2; the match to TRBD1 covers 8 bases. The source material was memory CD4+ T cells sorted from blood. The subset was: CD45RA-negative fraction. This receptor was obtained from a man aged 18 to 29 in good health. The CDR3 spells CASSYDRGNTGELFF. In nucleotides, the CDR3 is TGTGCCAGCAGCTACGACAGGGGGAACACCGGGGAGCTGTTTTTT.